These 6 T cell receptor beta chains came from one sample sequenced in a study of OX40 agonist ivuxolimab in advanced cancers. TCRdb keeps only in-frame clones here, not all; method: immunoSEQ multiplex PCR. This table holds about 64,000 clones, 88% found once. The sequenced sample was CD4+ or CD8+ T cells sorted from blood, obtained in a trial of the OX40 agonist ivuxolimab. Receptors originate from an adult with an advanced solid tumor such as melanoma, head and neck, liver or kidney cancer.

The chain carries TRBV11-2 and TRBJ2-1; D uncertain. This CDR3 comprises 11 residues. Germline lookup yields CDR1 SGHAT and CDR2 FQNNGV. The germline V and J ends were trimmed by 1 base and 8 bases, with 3 bases remaining between them. The chain's CDR3 is CASSLVDEQFF. CDR3 nucleotide sequence: TGTGCCAGCAGCTTAGTTGATGAGCAGTTCTTC.

The chain links TRBV6-5 to TRBJ2-2; D possibly matches TRBD1 or TRBD2 (5 bases each). This CDR3 is built from 15 residues. Looked up from germline, CDR1 is MNHEY and CDR2 is SVGAGI. With 6 bases removed from V and 6 bases from J, the gap between germline ends came to 17 bases. The CDR3 region is CASSFGTPDAGELFF. The DNA of the CDR3 is TGTGCCAGCAGCTTCGGGACCCCCGATGCCGGGGAGCTGTTTTTT.

This chain uses TRBV6-1 with TRBJ1-1; weak D call: TRBD1 (6 bases). This CDR3 region has 14 residues. Germline values: CDR1 MNHNS, CDR2 SASEGT. Trimming stripped 6 bases from V and 5 bases from J, with 16 bases between. Here the CDR3 reads CASRDLTGLTEAFF. The CDR3 DNA follows: TGTGCCAGCAGAGACCTTACAGGGTTGACTGAAGCTTTCTTT.

The gene calls are TRBV5-5 and TRBJ2-4; a possible D gene is TRBD2 (6 bases). Per germline, CDR1 SGHKS and CDR2 YYEKEE (reference sequence). The CDR3 loop spans 12 amino acids. The germline V and J ends were trimmed by 3 bases and 13 bases, with 14 bases remaining between them. CDR3 sequence: CASSSPRGFQYF. Here the CDR3 DNA reads TGTGCCAGCAGCTCGCCCCGGGGGTTCCAGTACTTC.

The J gene is TRBJ1-2, the V gene TRBV2; maybe TRBD1 (6 bases). The V end was cut by 0 bases, the J end by 5 bases, with 10 bases between. The CDR3 spans 14 residues. Germline V lookup: CDR1 SNHLY, CDR2 FYNNEI. CDR3: CASSEAQGGYGYTF. The CDR3 DNA follows: TGTGCCAGCAGTGAAGCGCAAGGGGGGTATGGCTACACCTTC.

The chain couples TRBV19 to TRBJ2-1; D gene ambiguous. The CDR3 runs to 12 residues. V lost 4 bases, J lost 5 bases, and 6 bases lay in between. Looked up from germline, CDR1 is LNHDA and CDR2 is SQIVND (reference sequence). The CDR3 DNA sequence: TGTGCCAGTAGTAGCCCCAACAATGAGCAGTTCTTC. It codes for CASSSPNNEQFF.